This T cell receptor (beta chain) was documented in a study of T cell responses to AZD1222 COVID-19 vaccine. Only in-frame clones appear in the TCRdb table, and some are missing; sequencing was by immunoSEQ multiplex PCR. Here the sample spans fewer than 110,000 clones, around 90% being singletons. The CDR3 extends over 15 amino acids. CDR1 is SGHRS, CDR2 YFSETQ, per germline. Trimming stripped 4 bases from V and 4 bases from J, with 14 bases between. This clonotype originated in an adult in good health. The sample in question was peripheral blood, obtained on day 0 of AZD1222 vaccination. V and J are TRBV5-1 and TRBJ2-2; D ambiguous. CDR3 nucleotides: TGCGCCAGCAGCGAGTTGCGCACAGTCACCGGGGAGCTGTTTTTT. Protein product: CASSELRTVTGELFF.